This TCR beta chain was identified in a study of T cell clones after liver transplantation. Study-wide context: Samples came from ITN030ST, which attempted immunosuppression withdrawal within 2 years of liver transplantation.

Of note for this clone: The antigen is unknown.

Findings of the study overall: Compared with third party-reactive sequences, donor-reactive ones declined more, independent of withdrawal success. Low donor cell numbers restricted donor-reactive repertoire measurement in two subjects. Conclusions were preliminary, with small, heterogeneous patient groups.

V was trimmed by 1 base and J by 1 base, leaving 10 bases between them. The CDR3 extends over 15 amino acids. Germline loops: CDR1 SGHAT, CDR2 FQNNGV. The table came from immunoSEQ multiplex PCR; TCRdb's copy has only in-frame clones and leaves some out. The table includes roughly 100,000 clones, about 86% detected once. The clonotype comes from a human patient who received a liver transplant. The T cells may partly be graft donor cells. The sequences come from CD4+ T cells from blood, collected 45 to 50 months after liver transplant. V gene TRBV11-2 combines with J gene TRBJ1-1, with D perhaps TRBD1 (6 bases). CDR3 in amino acids: CASSLATGPNTEAFF. DNA for the CDR3: TGTGCCAGCAGCTTAGCCACAGGGCCGAACACTGAAGCTTTCTTT.